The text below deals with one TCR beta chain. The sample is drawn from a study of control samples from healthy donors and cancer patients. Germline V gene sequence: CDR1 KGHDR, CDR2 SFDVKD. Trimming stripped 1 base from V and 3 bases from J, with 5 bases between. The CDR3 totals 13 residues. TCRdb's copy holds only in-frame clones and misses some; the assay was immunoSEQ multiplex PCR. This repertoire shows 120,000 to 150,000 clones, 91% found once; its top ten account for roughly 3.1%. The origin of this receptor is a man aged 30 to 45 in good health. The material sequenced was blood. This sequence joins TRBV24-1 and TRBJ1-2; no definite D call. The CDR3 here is CATSDLTDYGYTF. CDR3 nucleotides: TGTGCCACCAGTGATTTAACAGACTATGGCTACACCTTC.